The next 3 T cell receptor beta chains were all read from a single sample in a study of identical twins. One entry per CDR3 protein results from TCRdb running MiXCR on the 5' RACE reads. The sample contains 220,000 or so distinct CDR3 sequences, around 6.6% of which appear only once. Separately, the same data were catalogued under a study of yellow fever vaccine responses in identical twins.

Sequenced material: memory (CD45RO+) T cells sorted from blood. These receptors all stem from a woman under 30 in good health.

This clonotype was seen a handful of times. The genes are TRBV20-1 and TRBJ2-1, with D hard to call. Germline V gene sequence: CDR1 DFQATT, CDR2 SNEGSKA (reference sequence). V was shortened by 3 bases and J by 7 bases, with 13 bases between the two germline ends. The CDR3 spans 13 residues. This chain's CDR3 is CSARALQLNEQFF. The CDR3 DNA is TGCAGTGCTAGGGCTCTACAATTAAATGAGCAGTTCTTC.

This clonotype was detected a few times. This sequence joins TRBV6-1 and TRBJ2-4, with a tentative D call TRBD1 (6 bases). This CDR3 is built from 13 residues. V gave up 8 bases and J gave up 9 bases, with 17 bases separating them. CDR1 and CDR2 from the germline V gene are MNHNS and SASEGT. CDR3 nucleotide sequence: TGTGCCAGCGGAGAGACAGGCCCGGGCATTCAGTACTTC. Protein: CASGETGPGIQYF.

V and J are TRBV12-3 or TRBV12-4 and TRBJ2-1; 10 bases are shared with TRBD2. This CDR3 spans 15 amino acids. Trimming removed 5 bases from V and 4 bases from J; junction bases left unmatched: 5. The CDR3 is CASSPRTSGYNEQFF. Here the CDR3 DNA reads TGTGCCAGCAGTCCCCGGACTAGCGGTTACAATGAGCAGTTCTTC.